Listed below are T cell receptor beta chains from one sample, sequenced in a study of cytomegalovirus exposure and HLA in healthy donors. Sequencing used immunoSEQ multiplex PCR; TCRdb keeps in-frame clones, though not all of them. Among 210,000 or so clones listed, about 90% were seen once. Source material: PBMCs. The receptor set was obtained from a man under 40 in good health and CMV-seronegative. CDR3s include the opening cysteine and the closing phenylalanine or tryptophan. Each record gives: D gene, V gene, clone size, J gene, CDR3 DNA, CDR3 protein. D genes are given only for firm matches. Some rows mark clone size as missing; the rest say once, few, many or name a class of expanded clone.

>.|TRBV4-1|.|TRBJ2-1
TGCGCCAGCAGCTCGACTAGTGGATATGAGCAGTTCTTC
CASSSTSGYEQFF
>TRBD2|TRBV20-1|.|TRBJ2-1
TGCAGTCGGAGCGGGAACAATGAGCAGTTCTTC
CSRSGNNEQFF
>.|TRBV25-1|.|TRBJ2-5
TGTGCCAGCAGTGGCCAGGGCCAAGAGACCCAGTACTTC
CASSGQGQETQYF
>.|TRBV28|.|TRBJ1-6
TGTGCCAGCAGCCTCCCAGAAGGCGGACCCCTCCACTTT
CASSLPEGGPLHF
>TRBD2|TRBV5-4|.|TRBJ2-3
TGTGCCAGCACCAGAACCGGGACTACCAACCCGCAGTATTTT
CASTRTGTTNPQYF
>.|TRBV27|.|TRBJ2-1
TGTGCCAGCAGCCAAAACAATGAGCAGTTCTTC
CASSQNNEQFF
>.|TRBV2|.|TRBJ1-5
TGTGCCAGCAGCACAGGGCATCAGCCCCAGCATTTT
CASSTGHQPQHF
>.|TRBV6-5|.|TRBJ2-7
TGTGCCAGCAGTCGGACTTCTTATTTGGAGGGCGAGCAGTACTTC
CASSRTSYLEGEQYF
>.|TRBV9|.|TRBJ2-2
TGTGCCAGCAGCGTAGGATACAGGACCCCCACCGGGGAGCTGTTTTTT
CASSVGYRTPTGELFF
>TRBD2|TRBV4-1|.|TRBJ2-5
TGCGCCAGCAGCCACCTAGCGGGGGGAGGGACCCAGTACTTC
CASSHLAGGGTQYF
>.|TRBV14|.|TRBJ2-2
TGTGCCAGCAGCCCCCCCGGTATTAGCGTGAACGGGGAGCTGTTTTTT
CASSPPGISVNGELFF
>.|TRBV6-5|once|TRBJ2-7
TGTGCCACCCATCGAGGTCACGAGCAGTACTTC
CATHRGHEQYF
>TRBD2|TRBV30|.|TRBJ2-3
TGTGCCTGGAGTGTACTGGAGAGCGGGAGGAGGGATACGCAGTATTTT
CAWSVLESGRRDTQYF
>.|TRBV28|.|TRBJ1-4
TGTGCCAGCAGTTTTTTCGGGGGGGCAAGCGATGAAAAACTGTTTTTT
CASSFFGGASDEKLFF
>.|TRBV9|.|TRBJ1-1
TGTGCCAGCAGCGGGAGGTCTAGGGATGGCCCTTGGGATGGCACTGAAGCTTTCTTT
CASSGRSRDGPWDGTEAFF
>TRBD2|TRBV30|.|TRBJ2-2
TGTGCCTGGAAGACTAGCGGGACAGCGAACACCGGGGAGCTGTTTTTT
CAWKTSGTANTGELFF
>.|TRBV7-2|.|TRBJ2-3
TGTGCCAGCAGCCGTGACTACCTTAGCACAGATACGCAGTATTTT
CASSRDYLSTDTQYF
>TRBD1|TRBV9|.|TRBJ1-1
TGCGGGGGACAGAGAAACACTGAAGCTTTCTTT
CGGQRNTEAFF
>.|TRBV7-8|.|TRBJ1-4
TGTGCCAGCAGCTCGTCTCTGGAGAGTGAAAAACTGTTTTTT
CASSSSLESEKLFF
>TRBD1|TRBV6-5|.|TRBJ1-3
TGTGCCAGTAAGACAGGGCACTCTGGAAACACCATATATTTT
CASKTGHSGNTIYF
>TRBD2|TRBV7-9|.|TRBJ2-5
TGTGCCAGCAGCTCCCAGCGGGGGGAGACCCAGTACTTC
CASSSQRGETQYF
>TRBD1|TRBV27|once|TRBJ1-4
TGTGCCAGCAGTCCCTGGGGACAGGCCTCAACTAATGAAAAACTGTTTTTT
CASSPWGQASTNEKLFF
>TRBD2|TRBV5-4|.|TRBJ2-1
TGTGCCAGCAGCTTATTACGGGGGGACAATGAGCAGTTCTTC
CASSLLRGDNEQFF
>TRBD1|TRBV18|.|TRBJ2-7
TGTGCCAGCTCACCACCGGGGGACAGGGGTGAGTGGGAGCAGTACTTC
CASSPPGDRGEWEQYF